This entry lists 20 T cell receptor beta chains sequenced from one sample in a study of CD8+ T cells in alopecia areata. cDNA reverse transcribed from extracted RNA served as the sequencing template. Using immunoSEQ multiplex PCR, the repertoire was profiled, and TCRdb retains in-frame clones only, with some absent. There are 200,000 to 250,000 clones in the sample; around 65% occur only once, and around 4.3% lies in the top ten. As for treatment: oral pan-JAK inhibitor, 5-10 mg twice daily. Source: CD4+ T cells sorted from blood, taken at week 4, from a patient treated with tofacitinib. These TCRs come from a human donor with alopecia areata.

The sample holds a few counts of this clone. The chain employs TRBV15 and TRBJ2-3; D unclear. The CDR3 runs to 13 residues. The V end lost 7 bases, the J end lost 1 base, and 9 bases lay between the germline ends. Looked up from germline, CDR1 is LNHNV and CDR2 is YYDKDF (reference sequence). The CDR3 protein is CATKADGTDTQYF. The CDR3 nucleotides read TGTGCCACCAAGGCGGACGGCACAGATACGCAGTATTTT.

The chain has TRBV6-6 and TRBJ1-6; D gene ambiguous. Germline CDR1 reads MNHNY; CDR2 reads SVGAGI (reference sequence). This CDR3 spans 14 amino acids. V was trimmed by 4 bases and J by 2 bases, leaving 6 bases between them. The CDR3 protein is CASSSGTYNSPLHF. CDR3 sequence (DNA): TGTGCCAGCAGTTCCGGGACCTATAATTCACCCCTCCACTTT.

V usage is TRBV7-2 and J usage is TRBJ1-2; 8 nucleotides match TRBD1. Germline assignment: CDR1 SGHTA and CDR2 FQGNSA. V shed 7 bases, J shed 6 bases, and the junction held 10 bases outside the gene matches. The CDR3 is 14 amino acids. Here the CDR3 DNA reads TGTGCCAGCACCGTGGACAGGGCTTTCGATGGCTACACCTTC. It codes for CASTVDRAFDGYTF.

This clone has only a few counts. The chain joins TRBV7-2 to TRBJ2-3, with 11 bases lining up with TRBD2. Germline loops: CDR1 SGHTA, CDR2 FQGNSA. V trimming: 5 bases; J trimming: 1 base; junction bases outside the gene matches: 2. This CDR3 is 15 amino acids long. The CDR3 bases are TGTGCCAGCAGCCGTAGCGGGGGGGGCACAGATACGCAGTATTTT. Protein: CASSRSGGGTDTQYF.

The V and J genes are TRBV30 and TRBJ1-2; the match to TRBD1 covers 7 bases. V lost 8 bases and J lost 2; bases outside the gene matches: 14. The CDR3 length is 15 residues. The germline gives CDR1 GTSNPN, CDR2 SVGIG (reference sequence). The CDR3 protein is CAAYGQATSNYGYTF. For the CDR3, the DNA is TGTGCCGCATACGGACAGGCCACCTCCAACTATGGCTACACCTTC.

To note about this clone: Other DNA sequences in this sample translate to the same CDR3. V gene TRBV5-1 combines with J gene TRBJ1-2, with D possibly TRBD1 on 5 matching bases. CDR1 and CDR2 from the germline V gene are SGHRS and YFSETQ. Trimming left V 4 bases short and J 4 bases short, with 8 bases between. There are 12 residues in the CDR3. DNA of the CDR3: TGCGCCAGCAGCCTAGACAGCTATGGCTACACCTTC. This sequence encodes CASSLDSYGYTF.

This clone was seen only once. CDR3 loop: CASSDTEAFF. The CDR3 region has the DNA TGTGCCAGCAGTGACACTGAAGCTTTCTTT. The genes are TRBV25-1 and TRBJ1-1; D gene ambiguous. The germline V gene has CDR1 MGHDK and CDR2 SYGVNS. The CDR3 contains 10 residues. V gave up 3 bases and J gave up 4 bases, with 0 bases separating them. The whole variable domain, filled in from reference TRBV25-1 and TRBJ1-1, reads EADIYQTPRYLVIGTGKKITLECSQTMGHDKMYWYQQDPGMELHLIHYSYGVNSTEKGDLSSESTVSRIRTEHFPLTLESARPSHTSQYLCASSDTEAFFGQGTRLTVV.

This clone has more than one count but fewer than ten. The sample carries other DNA sequences with the same CDR3. The genes are TRBV29-1 and TRBJ1-2; D not resolved. Trimming removed 4 bases at V and 2 bases at J, with 11 bases between. CDR1 is SQVTM, CDR2 ANQGSEA, per germline. This CDR3 comprises 13 residues. The chain's CDR3 is CSVGTATNYGYTF. The DNA for the CDR3 is TGCAGCGTTGGAACCGCCACCAACTATGGCTACACCTTC.

This clone was recorded a few times. This sequence joins TRBV7-2 and TRBJ2-6, with a tentative D call TRBD2 (5 bases). This CDR3 region has 13 residues. Between the trimmed V and J ends, which lost 8 bases and 2 bases, there was a span of 7 bases. Germline assignment: CDR1 SGHTA and CDR2 FQGNSA. CDR3 DNA: TGTGCCAGCGCGCGGGCTGGGGCCAACGTCCTGACTTTC. Its protein product is CASARAGANVLTF.

This clone occurred a few times. CDR3 sequence (DNA): TGTGCCATCGGGACAGGGGGTACAGATACGCAGTATTTT. This translates into CAIGTGGTDTQYF. The chain combines TRBV10-3 with TRBJ2-3, with 11 bases lining up with TRBD1. The V and J ends lost 8 bases and 3 bases, in that order; junction bases with no gene match: 1. The CDR3 runs to 13 residues. Germline assignment: CDR1 ENHRY and CDR2 SYGVKD.

The chain joins TRBV7-9 to TRBJ2-3, with 14 bases that match TRBD2. Losses at the gene ends were 3 bases for V and 4 bases for J; bases not matched to a gene: 12. The CDR3 consists of 19 residues. Germline V gene data show CDR1 as SEHNR and CDR2 as FQNEAQ (reference sequence). The CDR3 sequence is CASSFLAGTSGGTADTQYF. As DNA, the CDR3 is TGTGCCAGCAGCTTCCTTGCCGGGACTAGCGGGGGTACGGCAGATACGCAGTATTTT.

This clone was picked up a small number of times. V is TRBV6-5 and J is TRBJ1-5; 7 bases are shared with TRBD1. Germline CDR1 and CDR2: MNHEY and SVGAGI. The CDR3 contains 15 residues. V dropped 0 bases and J dropped 6; count of bases not matched to a gene: 5. CDR3 in amino acids: CASSYSNRGLQPQHF. For the CDR3, the DNA is TGTGCCAGCAGTTACTCGAATAGGGGGCTTCAGCCCCAGCATTTT.

Of note for this clone: An end of the junction does not agree with germline; a read error may underlie this. The genes are TRBV6-5 and TRBJ1-1; weak D call: TRBD1 (5 bases). This CDR3 is built from 12 residues. Germline CDR1 MNHEY, CDR2 SVGAGI. CDR3 in amino acids: CASTPRDGGLHF. CDR3 nucleotides: TGTGCCAGCACCCCCAGGGACGGGGGTCTTCACTTT.

V is TRBV9 and J is TRBJ2-1, with unresolved D. The CDR3 loop spans 14 amino acids. Germline assignment: CDR1 SGDLS and CDR2 YYNGEE. Between the trimmed V and J ends, which lost 3 bases and 6 bases, there was a span of 13 bases. CDR3 bases: TGTGCCAGCAGCGCCCTTGGCGGACGCAATGAGCAGTTCTTC. It codes for CASSALGGRNEQFF.

This clone appeared a few times. The CDR3 loop reads CSVASSKVANTGELFF. For the CDR3, the DNA is TGCAGCGTTGCGTCCAGTAAGGTTGCGAACACCGGGGAGCTGTTTTTT. This rearrangement joins TRBV29-1 to TRBJ2-2; D is unresolved. The CDR3 runs to 16 residues. With 4 bases removed from V and 0 bases from J, the gap between germline ends came to 15 bases. CDR1 is SQVTM and CDR2 is ANQGSEA in the germline V gene.

This clone was counted at least ten times. This chain joins TRBV7-9 and TRBJ2-7; D tentatively fits TRBD1 or TRBD2 (6 bases each). CDR1 and CDR2 (germline): SEHNR, FQNEAQ (reference sequence). The CDR3 runs to 14 residues. V lost 5 bases and J 0 bases, leaving 11 bases between the germline ends. The CDR3 region has the DNA TGTGCCAGCAGCCGAGGGGGGAGCTCCTACGAGCAGTACTTC. Residues: CASSRGGSSYEQYF.

This chain links TRBV29-1 with TRBJ1-2; 9 bases fit TRBD1. Germline V gives CDR1 SQVTM, CDR2 ANQGSEA. CDR3 size: 13 residues. With 7 bases clipped from V and 3 bases from J, the junction kept 6 bases outside the gene matches. CDR3 in DNA: TGCAGCGCCGGGACAGGGATTGACTATGGCTACACCTTC. It is translated as CSAGTGIDYGYTF. Combining the CDR3 with reference TRBV29-1 and TRBJ1-2 gives the whole variable domain SAVISQKPSRDICQRGTSLTIQCQVDSQVTMMFWYRQQPGQSLTLIATANQGSEATYESGFVIDKFPISRPNLTFSTLTVSNMSPEDSSIYLCSAGTGIDYGYTFGSGTRLTVV.

The J gene is TRBJ2-1, the V gene TRBV29-1, with TRBD1 identical over 7 bases. The CDR3 length is 15 residues. Trimming took 4 bases from V and 4 from J; bases not matched to a gene: 10. From germline, CDR1 is SQVTM and CDR2 ANQGSEA. CDR3 protein: CSVVPRQGPYNEQFF. CDR3 DNA sequence: TGCAGCGTTGTCCCCAGACAGGGCCCTTACAATGAGCAGTTCTTC.

J is TRBJ1-2 and V is TRBV2, with D possibly TRBD1 on 6 matching bases. Per germline, CDR1 SNHLY and CDR2 FYNNEI. This CDR3 contains 14 residues. V shed 11 bases and J shed 4 bases, with 20 bases lying between them. CDR3: CAGQRDTRPYGYTF. CDR3 DNA sequence: TGTGCCGGACAACGGGACACCCGGCCCTATGGCTACACCTTC.

The chain is built from TRBV7-9 and TRBJ2-3, with D maybe TRBD2 (5 bases). CDR1 is SEHNR and CDR2 is FQNEAQ in the germline V gene (reference sequence). V shed 0 bases and J shed 12 bases, with 10 bases lying between them. The CDR3 loop spans 12 amino acids. The CDR3 loop is CASSLAKGLQYF. The DNA for the CDR3 is TGTGCCAGCAGCTTAGCGAAAGGACTTCAGTATTTT.